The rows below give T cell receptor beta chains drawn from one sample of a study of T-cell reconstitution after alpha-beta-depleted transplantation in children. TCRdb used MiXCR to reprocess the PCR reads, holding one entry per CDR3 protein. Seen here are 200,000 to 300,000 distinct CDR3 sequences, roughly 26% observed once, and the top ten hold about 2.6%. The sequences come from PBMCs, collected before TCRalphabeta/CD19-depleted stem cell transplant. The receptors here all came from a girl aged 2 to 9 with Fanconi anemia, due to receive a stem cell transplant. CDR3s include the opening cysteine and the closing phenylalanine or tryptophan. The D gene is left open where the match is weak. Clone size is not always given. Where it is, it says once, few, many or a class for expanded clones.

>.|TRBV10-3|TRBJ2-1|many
TGTGCCATCAGGCGGGGCGATGAGCAGTTCTTC
CAIRRGDEQFF
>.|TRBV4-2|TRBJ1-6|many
TGTGCCAGCAGCCAATCCACAGAAAATTCACCCCTCCACTTT
CASSQSTENSPLHF
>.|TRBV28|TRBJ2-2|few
TGTGCCAGCAGGATCGGGATCAGGGAGCTGTTTTTT
CASRIGIRELFF
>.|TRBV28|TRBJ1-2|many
TGTGCCAGCAGTTTAGCTAACTATGGCTACACCTTC
CASSLANYGYTF
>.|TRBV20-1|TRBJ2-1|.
TGCAGTGCTAGAAGCTCTACGAAACGGGGCAATGAGCAGTTCTTC
CSARSSTKRGNEQFF
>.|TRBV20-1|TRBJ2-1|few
TGCAGTGCAGCTCGGTTGGGCCATTCGTCCAATGAGCAGTTCTTC
CSAARLGHSSNEQFF
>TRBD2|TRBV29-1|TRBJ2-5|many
TGCAGCGTTGAAGATCTCTGGGGACTAGCGGAAGAGACCCAGTACTTC
CSVEDLWGLAEETQYF
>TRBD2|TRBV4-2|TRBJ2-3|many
TGTGCCAGCAGCCAATACCGGACTAGCGGGAAAGCAGATACGCAGTATTTT
CASSQYRTSGKADTQYF
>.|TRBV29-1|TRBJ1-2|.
TGCAGCGTTGAGGCAGGGGCTGGCGGCTACACCTTC
CSVEAGAGGYTF
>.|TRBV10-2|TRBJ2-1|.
TGCGCCAGCATGGTTTACAATGAGCAGTTCTTC
CASMVYNEQFF
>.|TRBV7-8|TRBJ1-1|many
TGTGCCAGCAAAGGGGACCGGTTGGACACTGAAGCTTTCTTT
CASKGDRLDTEAFF
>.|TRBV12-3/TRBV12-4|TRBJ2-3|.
TGTGCCAGCTTAGCAGAGGGGCCAGATACGCAGTATTTT
CASLAEGPDTQYF
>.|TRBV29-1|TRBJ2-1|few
TGCAGCGTTGATACGACTATCGCCAATGAGCAGTTCTTC
CSVDTTIANEQFF